Reported below is one T cell receptor (beta chain). Antigen specificity is unknown. Sequencing used immunoSEQ multiplex PCR; TCRdb keeps in-frame clones, though not all of them. The repertoire holds over a million clones, with 97% to 99% as singletons. This record comes from a study of shared clonotypes between healthy human individuals. Naive CD45RA+ and memory CD45RA-negative subsets were split from CD4+ cells. Whole-study findings and limits: Represented diversity (both genetic and exposure-history) was limited by the small number of donors.

The ends lost 6 bases at V and 4 bases at J; junction bases unmatched: 10. The germline CDR1 and CDR2 sequences are MNHEY and SMNVEV (reference sequence). The CDR3 has 15 amino acids. Source material: naive CD4+ T cells sorted from blood. Regarding subset: CD45RA+ positively selected. The rearrangement uses TRBV27 and TRBJ2-7; 9 positions match TRBD1. This receptor was taken from a man aged 25 to 40 in good health. This CDR3 is CASRGAGTGNYEQYF. CDR3 DNA sequence: TGTGCCAGCAGGGGAGCCGGGACAGGGAATTACGAGCAGTACTTC.